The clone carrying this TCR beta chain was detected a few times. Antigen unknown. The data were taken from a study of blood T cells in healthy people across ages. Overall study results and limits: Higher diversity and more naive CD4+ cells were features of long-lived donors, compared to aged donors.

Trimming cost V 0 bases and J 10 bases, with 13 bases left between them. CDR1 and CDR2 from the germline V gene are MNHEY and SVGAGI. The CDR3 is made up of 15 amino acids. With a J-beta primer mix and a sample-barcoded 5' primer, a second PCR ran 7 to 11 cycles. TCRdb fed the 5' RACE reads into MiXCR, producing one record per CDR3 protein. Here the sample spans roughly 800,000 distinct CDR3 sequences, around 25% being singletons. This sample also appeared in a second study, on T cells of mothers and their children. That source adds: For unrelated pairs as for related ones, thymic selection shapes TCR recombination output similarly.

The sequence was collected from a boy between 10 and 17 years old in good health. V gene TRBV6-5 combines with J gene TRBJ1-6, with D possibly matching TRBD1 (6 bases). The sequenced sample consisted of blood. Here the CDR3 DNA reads TGTGCCAGCAGTTACTCGAGGTGGGGGCGATCACCCCTCCACTTT. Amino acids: CASSYSRWGRSPLHF.